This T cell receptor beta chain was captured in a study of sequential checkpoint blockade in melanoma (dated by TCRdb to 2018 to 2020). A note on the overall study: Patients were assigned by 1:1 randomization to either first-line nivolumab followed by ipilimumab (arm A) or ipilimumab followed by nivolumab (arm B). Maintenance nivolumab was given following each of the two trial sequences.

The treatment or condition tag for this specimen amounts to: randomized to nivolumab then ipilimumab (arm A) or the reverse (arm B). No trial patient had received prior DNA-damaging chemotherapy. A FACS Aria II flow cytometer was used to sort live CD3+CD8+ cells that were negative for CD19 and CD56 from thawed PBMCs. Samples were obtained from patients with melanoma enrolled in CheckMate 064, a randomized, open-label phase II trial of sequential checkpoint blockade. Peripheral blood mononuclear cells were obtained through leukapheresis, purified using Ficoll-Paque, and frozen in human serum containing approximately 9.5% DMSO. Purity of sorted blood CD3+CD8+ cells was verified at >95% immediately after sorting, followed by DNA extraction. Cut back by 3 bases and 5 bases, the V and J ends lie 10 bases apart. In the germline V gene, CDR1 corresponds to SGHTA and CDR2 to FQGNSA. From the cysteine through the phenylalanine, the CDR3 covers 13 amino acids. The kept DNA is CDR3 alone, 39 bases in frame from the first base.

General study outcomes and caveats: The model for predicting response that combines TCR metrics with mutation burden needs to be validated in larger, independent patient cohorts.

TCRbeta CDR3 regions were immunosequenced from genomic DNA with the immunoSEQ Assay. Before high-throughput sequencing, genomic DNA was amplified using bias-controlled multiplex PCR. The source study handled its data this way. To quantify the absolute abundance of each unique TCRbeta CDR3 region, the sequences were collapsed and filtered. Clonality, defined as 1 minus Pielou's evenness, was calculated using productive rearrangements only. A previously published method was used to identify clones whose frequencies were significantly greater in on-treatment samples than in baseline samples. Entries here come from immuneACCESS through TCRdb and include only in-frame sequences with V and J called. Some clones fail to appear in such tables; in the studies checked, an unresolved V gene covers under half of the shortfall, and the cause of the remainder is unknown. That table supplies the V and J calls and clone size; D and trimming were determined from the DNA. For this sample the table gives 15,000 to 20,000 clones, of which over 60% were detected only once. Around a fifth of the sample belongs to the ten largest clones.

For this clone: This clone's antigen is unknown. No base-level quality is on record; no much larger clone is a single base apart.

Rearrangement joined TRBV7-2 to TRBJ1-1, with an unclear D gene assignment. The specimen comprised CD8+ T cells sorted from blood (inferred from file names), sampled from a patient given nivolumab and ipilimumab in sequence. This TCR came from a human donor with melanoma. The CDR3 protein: CASSFGVATEAFF. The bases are TGTGCCAGCAGCTTCGGGGTCGCAACTGAAGCTTTCTTT.